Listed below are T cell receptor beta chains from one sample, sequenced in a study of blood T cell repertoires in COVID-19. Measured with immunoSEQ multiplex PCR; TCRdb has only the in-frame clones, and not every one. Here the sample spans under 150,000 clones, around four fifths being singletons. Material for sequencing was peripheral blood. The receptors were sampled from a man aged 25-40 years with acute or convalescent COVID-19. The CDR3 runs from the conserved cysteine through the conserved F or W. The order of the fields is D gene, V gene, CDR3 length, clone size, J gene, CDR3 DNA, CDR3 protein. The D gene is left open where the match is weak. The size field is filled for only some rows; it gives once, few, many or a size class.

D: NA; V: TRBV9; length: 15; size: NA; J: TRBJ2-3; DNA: TGTGCCAGCAGCGTAGCAGCGGCGGCGGTCGATACGCAGTATTTT; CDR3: CASSVAAAAVDTQYF
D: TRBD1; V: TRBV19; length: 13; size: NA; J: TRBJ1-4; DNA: TGTGCCAGTAGTACAGACAGGGATGAAAAACTGTTTTTT; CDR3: CASSTDRDEKLFF
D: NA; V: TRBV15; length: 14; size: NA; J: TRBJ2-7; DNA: TGTGCCACCAGCAGAGTACCCAGCTCCTACGAGCAGTACTTC; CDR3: CATSRVPSSYEQYF
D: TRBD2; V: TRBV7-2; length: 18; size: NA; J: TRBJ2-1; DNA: TGTGCCAGCAGCTTAGTGGGACTAGCGGGAGGGCCGCAGGGTGAGCAGTTCTTC; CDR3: CASSLVGLAGGPQGEQFF
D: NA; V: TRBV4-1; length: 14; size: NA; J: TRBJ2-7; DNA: TGCGCCAGCAGCCCCGGAGGGGAGTGGGGCGAGCAGTACTTC; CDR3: CASSPGGEWGEQYF
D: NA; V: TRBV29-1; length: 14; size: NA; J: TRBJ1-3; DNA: TGCAGCGTCGGGGGGAGGGAGTCTGGAAACACCATATATTTT; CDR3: CSVGGRESGNTIYF
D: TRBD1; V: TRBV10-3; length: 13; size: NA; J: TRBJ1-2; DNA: TGTGCCATCACCGGCCAGACAGGGGTCGGCTACACCTTC; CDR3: CAITGQTGVGYTF
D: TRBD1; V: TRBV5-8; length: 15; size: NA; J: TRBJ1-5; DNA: TGTGCCAGCAGCCGCAGACAGGGTGCGGATCAGCCCCAGCATTTT; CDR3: CASSRRQGADQPQHF
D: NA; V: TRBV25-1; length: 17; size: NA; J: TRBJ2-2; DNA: TGTGCCAGCAGTGATAAGGGGGGGCCCCCCAACACCGGGGAGCTGTTTTTT; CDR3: CASSDKGGPPNTGELFF
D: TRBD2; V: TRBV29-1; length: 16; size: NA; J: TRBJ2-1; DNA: TGCAGCGTTGAACTTAGGACTAGCGGGGGGCAGAATGAGCAGTTCTTC; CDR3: CSVELRTSGGQNEQFF
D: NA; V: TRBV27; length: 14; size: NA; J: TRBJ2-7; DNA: TGTGCCAGCAGTTTTCAGGGGCGAACCTACGAGCAGTACTTC; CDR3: CASSFQGRTYEQYF
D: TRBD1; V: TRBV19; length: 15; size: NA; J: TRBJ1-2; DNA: TGTGCCAGTAGTATTCAGGGGGCTGCTGTAAGGGGCTACACCTTC; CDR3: CASSIQGAAVRGYTF
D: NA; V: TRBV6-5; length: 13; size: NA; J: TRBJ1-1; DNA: TGTGCCAGCAGTTACACGGGGAACACTGAAGCTTTCTTT; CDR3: CASSYTGNTEAFF
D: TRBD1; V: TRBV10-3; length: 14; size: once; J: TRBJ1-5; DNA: TGTGCCATCAGTAATCAGGGGGCTCATCAGCCCCAGCATTTT; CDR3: CAISNQGAHQPQHF
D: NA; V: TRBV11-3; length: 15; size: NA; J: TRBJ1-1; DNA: TGTGCCAGCAGCTTAGGGGGGGGTCAGGACACTGAAGCTTTCTTT; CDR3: CASSLGGGQDTEAFF
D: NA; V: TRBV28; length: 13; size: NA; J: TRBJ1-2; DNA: TGTGCCAGCAGCCCCGACAAGAACTATGGCTACACCTTC; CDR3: CASSPDKNYGYTF
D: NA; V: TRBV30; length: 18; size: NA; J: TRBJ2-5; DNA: TGTGCCTGGAATAAGGGCAGCAACTCACTAGGCTTCCAAGAGACCCAGTACTTC; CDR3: CAWNKGSNSLGFQETQYF
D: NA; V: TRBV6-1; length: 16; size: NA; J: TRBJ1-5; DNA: TGTGCCAGCAGTGGGCCAGGGCCGGGAGATTATCAGCCCCAGCATTTT; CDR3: CASSGPGPGDYQPQHF